The 16 T cell receptor beta chains below come from one sample, sequenced in a study of technical replicates of blood from a handful of donors (dated by TCRdb to about 2017). The receptor library was made with the immunoSEQ multiplex PCR assay. The immuneACCESS repertoire file appears here via TCRdb, limited to in-frame rearrangements. These files lack a portion of the clones; in checked studies, under half of the deficit traces to unresolved V genes, and the cause of the others is not known. A total of 60,000 to 80,000 clones appear in this sample, around nine tenths of them only once. Of the sample, around 4.8% falls within the top ten clones. Sequenced input: PBMCs. The receptor source for this set is a human donor in good health. Some clones in this sample may be carry-over from other donors' samples.

CDR3 loop: CASSMVDRATQYF. CDR3 sequence (DNA): TGTGCCAGTAGTATGGTGGACAGGGCCACGCAGTATTTT. The chain couples TRBV19 to TRBJ2-3; 8 nucleotides line up with TRBD1. J gave up 9 bases and V 3 bases, and 5 bases lay outside the gene matches. The CDR3 is 13 amino acids. Germline V gene lookup returns CDR1 LNHDA and CDR2 SQIVND (reference sequence).

The chain recombines TRBV7-2 with TRBJ2-1; 16 nucleotides line up with TRBD2. This CDR3 has 16 amino acids. Trimming cost V 6 bases and J 8 bases; bases outside gene matches: 7. Per germline, CDR1 SGHTA and CDR2 FQGNSA. CDR3 loop: CASRKWGLAGGDEQFF. The DNA for the CDR3 is TGTGCCAGCAGAAAGTGGGGACTAGCGGGAGGGGATGAGCAGTTCTTC.

V usage is TRBV11-1 and J usage is TRBJ2-7; D call uncertain. The germline gives CDR1 SGHAT, CDR2 FQDESV (reference sequence). Trimming cost V 2 bases and J 1 base, with 9 bases left between them. This CDR3 has 14 residues. The CDR3 nucleotides read TGTGCCAGCAGCTTAACTGAAGATTCCTACGAGCAGTACTTC. Its protein is CASSLTEDSYEQYF.

This chain uses TRBV5-1 with TRBJ2-1; TRBD2 matches at 15 bases. The CDR3 covers 17 residues. V was pared by 2 bases and J by 5 bases, with 5 bases of the junction left unmatched. Germline CDR1 reads SGHRS; CDR2 reads YFSETQ. CDR3 bases: TGCGCCAGCAGCTTAGGACTAGCGGGGGGGAGGAACAATGAGCAGTTCTTC. Translated: CASSLGLAGGRNNEQFF.

The genes are TRBV11-2 and TRBJ2-3; D gene ambiguous. The CDR3 contains 11 residues. Trimming shortened V by 6 bases and J by 3 bases, and 4 bases separated the two germline ends. Germline-derived CDR1 and CDR2 are SGHAT and FQNNGV. CDR3 residues: CASSRTDTQYF. CDR3 nucleotide sequence: TGTGCCAGCAGTCGGACAGATACGCAGTATTTT.

The chain carries TRBV11-3 and TRBJ2-7, with a possible D match to TRBD2 (6 bases). Germline V gives CDR1 SGHNT, CDR2 YENEEA. The ends were cut back, 3 bases at V and 3 bases at J, with 15 bases in the middle. CDR3 length: 15 amino acids. DNA for the CDR3: TGTGCCAGCAGCTTTCTGTCCGGAGGGAGCTACGAGCAGTACTTC. This sequence encodes CASSFLSGGSYEQYF.

The chain is built from TRBV10-3 and TRBJ1-6, with D possibly matching TRBD1 (6 bases). CDR3 length equals 15 residues. Per the germline V gene, CDR1 is ENHRY and CDR2 is SYGVKD. With 3 bases removed from V and 6 bases from J, the gap between germline ends came to 12 bases. CDR3: CAISEMTGPNSPLHF. The CDR3 DNA follows: TGTGCCATCAGTGAAATGACAGGCCCTAATTCACCCCTCCACTTT.

The table lists this clone with a few counts. The genes are TRBV13 and TRBJ1-2, with D unresolved. The germline V gene encodes CDR1 PRHDT and CDR2 FYEKMQ (reference sequence). The V end lost 5 bases, the J end lost 4 bases, and 14 bases lay between the germline ends. This CDR3 comprises 14 residues. The CDR3: CASSILDRSYGYTF. CDR3 DNA: TGTGCCAGCAGCATACTAGACCGGAGCTATGGCTACACCTTC.

The chain is built from TRBV7-3 and TRBJ2-1, with TRBD2 matching over 7 bases. V was clipped by 5 bases and J by 5 bases; unmatched bases: 3. CDR3 length: 13 amino acids. CDR1 and CDR2 from the germline V gene are SGHTA and FQGTGA. The DNA for the CDR3 is TGTGCCAGCAGCCTCGGGACTAACAATGAGCAGTTCTTC. This sequence encodes CASSLGTNNEQFF.

V and J are TRBV7-6 and TRBJ1-1; TRBD1 might be the D (6 bases). This CDR3 spans 17 amino acids. V was trimmed by 5 bases and J by 1 base, leaving 20 bases between them. The germline V gene has CDR1 SGHVS and CDR2 FNYEAQ. This CDR3 reads CASSPREGDRGNTEAFF. DNA of the CDR3: TGTGCCAGCAGCCCACGGGAGGGGGACCGGGGGAACACTGAAGCTTTCTTT.

The chain has TRBV10-1 and TRBJ2-7; D gene ambiguous. The germline V gene has CDR1 WNHNN and CDR2 SYGVQD (reference sequence). V was pared by 2 bases and J by 2 bases, with 4 bases between. CDR3 length: 12 amino acids. CDR3 sequence reads: CASSETAYEQYF. As DNA, the CDR3 is TGCGCCAGCAGTGAGACGGCCTACGAGCAGTACTTC.

The gene calls are TRBV7-3 and TRBJ1-2; D is unresolved. This CDR3 spans 17 amino acids. Trimming cost V 4 bases and J 0 bases, with 18 bases left between them. Germline V lookup: CDR1 SGHTA, CDR2 FQGTGA. As DNA, the CDR3 is TGTGCCAGCAGCTCCGTACGGGCCTCCGGGACTAACTATGGCTACACCTTC. Its protein product is CASSSVRASGTNYGYTF.

The V gene is TRBV6-1, the J gene TRBJ2-7, with TRBD2 matching over 8 bases. The CDR3 covers 14 residues. CDR1 MNHNS and CDR2 SASEGT come from the germline V gene. V trimming: 3 bases; J trimming: 5 bases; junction bases outside the gene matches: 6. CDR3 sequence: CASSEVGTSNEQYF. The CDR3 DNA follows: TGTGCCAGCAGTGAGGTCGGGACTAGTAACGAGCAGTACTTC.

V usage is TRBV5-6 and J usage is TRBJ1-1, with D hard to call. Deletions cut 0 bases from V and 4 bases from J, with 13 bases between. Germline V gene lookup returns CDR1 SGHDT and CDR2 YYEEEE. This CDR3 has 15 amino acids. This CDR3 is CASSLAGFAGTEAFF. Here the CDR3 DNA reads TGTGCCAGCAGCTTGGCGGGGTTTGCTGGCACTGAAGCTTTCTTT.

CDR3 in amino acids: CASSYRESDTQYF. CDR3 nucleotide sequence: TGTGCCAGCAGTTATCGGGAGTCAGATACGCAGTATTTT. The chain joins TRBV6-5 to TRBJ2-3; D is perhaps TRBD2 (6 bases). Germline CDR1 reads MNHEY; CDR2 reads SVGAGI. The CDR3 totals 13 residues. Trimming left V 3 bases short and J 4 bases short, with 8 bases between.

This rearrangement joins TRBV4-1 to TRBJ1-1, with D possibly TRBD1 on 6 matching bases. V lost 2 bases, J lost 1 base, and 11 bases lay in between. From germline, CDR1 is MGHRA and CDR2 YSYEKL. The length of the CDR3 is 15 residues. The CDR3 spells CASSQNRAPNTEAFF. The CDR3 DNA is TGCGCCAGCAGCCAAAACAGGGCCCCGAACACTGAAGCTTTCTTT.